The source of this TCR beta chain is a study of cytomegalovirus exposure and HLA in healthy donors. Study-wide points: Exclusion applied to some V segments, including TRBV6-2 and TRBV6-3, as they were indistinguishable. Most TCR sequences were rare, but some public TCRs occurred in many donors. Sequencing artifact likely explains a cluster of highly shared sequence variants.

Germline CDR1 and CDR2: MNHEY and SMNVEV (reference sequence). The germline V and J ends were trimmed by 2 bases and 4 bases, with 12 bases remaining between them. The CDR3 is made up of 14 amino acids. Vbeta (60) and Jbeta (13) primers were used in the PCR. Generated by immunoSEQ multiplex PCR, the TCRdb table keeps only in-frame clones and is missing some. The data show about 160,000 clones, approximately 77% seen once. On this clone: What it recognizes is unknown.

Sequencing was done on a sample of PBMCs. This sequence joins TRBV27 and TRBJ2-7; perhaps TRBD1 as D (6 bases). The source of this sequence is a middle-aged man in good health and CMV-seropositive. CDR3 loop: CASSLGQGRYEQYF. CDR3 sequence (DNA): TGTGCCAGCAGTTTAGGGCAGGGGCGATACGAGCAGTACTTC.